One sample yielded the 31 T cell receptor beta chains listed below, sequenced in a study of Ad26.COV2.S vaccination and SARS-CoV-2 variants. Here immunoSEQ multiplex PCR was the method, and the copy in TCRdb shows in-frame clones only, minus some. Here the sample spans a few hundred thousand clones, around nine tenths being singletons. Described treatment: roughly 20 received Ad26.COV2.S at low or high dose, single or two shots; 5 received placebo; per-sample allocation not given. Samples analyzed were those drawn on day 63 after the first vaccine or placebo injection. Specimen: peripheral blood, collected in a trial of Ad26.COV2.S vaccine versus placebo. All receptors derive from a person aged 18 to 59 who received the Ad26.COV2.S COVID-19 vaccine or a placebo.

For the CDR3, the DNA is TGTGCCAGCACCGCAGGCTATAATTCACCCCTCCACTTT. Translation: CASTAGYNSPLHF. This rearrangement joins TRBV7-9 to TRBJ1-6; D remains unclear. Trimming removed 7 bases at V and 3 bases at J, with 7 bases between. CDR3 length: 13 residues. Germline CDR1 reads SEHNR; CDR2 reads FQNEAQ (reference sequence).

The rearrangement links TRBV18 to TRBJ1-4; possibly TRBD1 for D (6 bases). The CDR3 runs to 16 residues. Trimming left V 6 bases short and J 2 bases short, with 16 bases between. Germline CDR1 reads KGHSH; CDR2 reads LQKENI. CDR3 DNA: TGTGCCAGCTCCCCGGGGGGCCAGCGGACTAATGAAAAACTGTTTTTT. Translation: CASSPGGQRTNEKLFF.

This clone was found a few times. The chain has TRBV6-5 and TRBJ1-1, with TRBD1 matching over 10 bases. Per germline, CDR1 MNHEY and CDR2 SVGAGI. J was trimmed by 7 bases and V by 2 bases; bases with no gene match: 4. The CDR3 sequence is 14 residues long. The CDR3 DNA reads as TGTGCCAGCAGTTACCACAGGGACAGGGGTGAAGCTTTCTTT. It codes for CASSYHRDRGEAFF.

The chain carries TRBV5-1 and TRBJ2-1, with 7 positions matching TRBD1. Germline loops: CDR1 SGHRS, CDR2 YFSETQ. Trimming at V came to 4 bases and at J to 2 bases, leaving 9 bases not matched to a gene. The CDR3 sequence is 16 residues long. The CDR3 loop is CASSGGRQGAYNEQFF. DNA for the CDR3: TGCGCCAGCAGCGGGGGACGACAGGGCGCCTACAATGAGCAGTTCTTC.

This chain connects TRBV5-1 to TRBJ2-7; D uncertain. This CDR3 contains 15 residues. Trimming removed 0 bases from V and 4 bases from J, with 14 bases in between. Germline V CDR1 and CDR2: SGHRS, YFSETQ. CDR3 coding DNA: TGCGCCAGCAGCTTGGCCCCGGACCGGACGTACGAGCAGTACTTC. It specifies CASSLAPDRTYEQYF.

This chain joins TRBV30 and TRBJ1-2; the match to TRBD1 covers 8 bases. Germline V CDR1 and CDR2: GTSNPN, SVGIG (reference sequence). The CDR3 has 15 residues. V was pared by 3 bases and J by 7 bases, with 13 bases of the junction left unmatched. DNA of the CDR3: TGTGCCTGGAGAGGGGACAGGCACGCCACGGGTGGCTACACCTTC. Encoded protein: CAWRGDRHATGGYTF. Variable domain in full (rest from reference TRBV30 and TRBJ1-2): SQTIHQWPATLVQPVGSPLSLECTVEGTSNPNLYWYRQAAGRGLQLLFYSVGIGQISSEVPQNLSASRPQDRQFILSSKKLLLSDSGFYLCAWRGDRHATGGYTFGSGTRLTVV.

V gene TRBV9 combines with J gene TRBJ1-1; D unclear. Trimming stripped 4 bases from V and 3 bases from J, with 10 bases between. This CDR3 has 13 amino acids. Germline CDR1 is SGDLS and CDR2 is YYNGEE. CDR3 nucleotide sequence: TGTGCCAGCAGCTTAAGGGTTGACACTGAAGCTTTCTTT. Translation gives CASSLRVDTEAFF.

The gene calls are TRBV9 and TRBJ1-2; D unclear. In germline, CDR1 is SGDLS, CDR2 YYNGEE. CDR3 length: 16 amino acids. Between the trimmed V and J ends, which lost 4 bases and 0 bases, there was a span of 16 bases. The DNA for the CDR3 is TGTGCCAGCAGCCCCCCGGGAACCTCTACTAACTATGGCTACACCTTC. Its protein is CASSPPGTSTNYGYTF. The whole variable domain, remainder taken from reference TRBV9 and TRBJ1-2, is DSGVTQTPKHLITATGQRVTLRCSPRSGDLSVYWYQQSLDQGLQFLIQYYNGEERAKGNILERFSAQQFPDLHSELNLSSLELGDSALYFCASSPPGTSTNYGYTFGSGTRLTVV.

V and J are TRBV19 and TRBJ1-4; D is perhaps TRBD1 (6 bases). Trimming shortened V by 5 bases and J by 2 bases, and 18 bases separated the two germline ends. The CDR3 length is 17 residues. CDR1 is LNHDA and CDR2 is SQIVND in the germline V gene (reference sequence). CDR3 sequence reads: CASSSGGTQGTNEKLFF. The DNA for the CDR3 is TGTGCCAGTAGTTCCGGCGGGACACAGGGCACTAATGAAAAACTGTTTTTT. Together with reference TRBV19 and TRBJ1-4, the CDR3 gives the full variable domain: DGGITQSPKYLFRKEGQNVTLSCEQNLNHDAMYWYRQDPGQGLRLIYYSQIVNDFQKGDIAEGYSVSREKKESFPLTVTSAQKNPTAFYLCASSSGGTQGTNEKLFFGSGTQLSVL.

The CDR3 region is CASKGQANYGYTF. CDR3 bases: TGTGCCAGCAAGGGACAAGCAAACTATGGCTACACCTTC. The J gene is TRBJ1-2, the V gene TRBV5-6, with D perhaps TRBD1 (6 bases). V dropped 6 bases and J dropped 2 bases, with 11 bases sitting between them. CDR3 length: 13 amino acids. The germline CDR1 and CDR2 sequences are SGHDT and YYEEEE. Drawing the rest from reference TRBV5-6 and TRBJ1-2, the complete variable domain is DAGVTQSPTHLIKTRGQQVTLRCSPKSGHDTVSWYQQALGQGPQFIFQYYEEEERQRGNFPDRFSGHQFPNYSSELNVNALLLGDSALYLCASKGQANYGYTFGSGTRLTVV.

The gene calls are TRBV6-5 and TRBJ2-1; D is uncertain. Trimming removed 2 bases from V and 0 bases from J, with 8 bases in between. From germline, CDR1 is MNHEY and CDR2 SVGAGI. CDR3 length: 15 amino acids. The CDR3 sequence: CASSYGISSYNEQFF. The CDR3 DNA reads as TGTGCCAGCAGTTACGGCATCAGCTCCTACAATGAGCAGTTCTTC.

The chain is built from TRBV5-1 and TRBJ2-1, with 7 bases identical to TRBD1. The trim removed 4 bases at V and 8 bases at J, leaving 12 bases unmatched. The CDR3 totals 15 residues. CDR1 SGHRS and CDR2 YFSETQ come from the germline V gene. CDR3 DNA sequence: TGCGCCAGCAGCGAAACGACAGGGATAGGGGATGAGCAGTTCTTC. This codes for CASSETTGIGDEQFF.

The V call is TRBV29-1, the J call TRBJ2-1; 13 nucleotides line up with TRBD2. The germline CDR1 and CDR2 sequences are SQVTM and ANQGSEA. The CDR3 runs to 13 residues. V shed 7 bases, J shed 7 bases, and the junction held 4 bases outside the gene matches. CDR3 in DNA: TGCAGCGCTCAGACTAGCGGGGGGAATGAGCAGTTCTTC. Translated: CSAQTSGGNEQFF.

CDR3 in amino acids: CASSYREPNEKLFF. The CDR3 DNA sequence: TGTGCCAGCAGTTACCGAGAACCTAATGAAAAACTGTTTTTT. This chain uses TRBV6-2 or TRBV6-3 with TRBJ1-4; D uncertain. This CDR3 has 14 amino acids. Germline V CDR1 and CDR2: MNHEY, SVGEGT. V was shortened by 2 bases and J by 3 bases, with 7 bases between the two germline ends.

The chain carries TRBV4-2 and TRBJ2-1, with 10 nucleotides matching TRBD1. The V and J ends lost 2 bases and 7 bases, in that order; junction bases with no gene match: 5. CDR1 LGHNA and CDR2 YNFKEQ come from the germline V gene. CDR3 length equals 15 residues. The CDR3 nucleotides read TGTGCCAGCAGCCAAAGGGACAGGGGAGGGAATGAGCAGTTCTTC. Protein: CASSQRDRGGNEQFF.

The V gene is TRBV25-1, the J gene TRBJ1-2; D is uncertain. The germline V gene has CDR1 MGHDK and CDR2 SYGVNS. V lost 8 bases to trimming and J lost 6 bases, with 13 bases between them. This CDR3 is 12 amino acids long. In DNA, the CDR3 is TGTGCCAGCGCGAACATGGCGAATGGCTACACCTTC. Its translation is CASANMANGYTF.

V usage is TRBV19 and J usage is TRBJ2-7; 7 bases match TRBD1. Germline V CDR1 and CDR2: LNHDA, SQIVND (reference sequence). V was pared by 6 bases and J by 0 bases, with 8 bases of the junction left unmatched. This CDR3 comprises 15 residues. The CDR3 sequence is CASREIDRASYEQYF. CDR3 bases: TGTGCCAGTAGGGAGATTGACAGGGCCTCCTACGAGCAGTACTTC.

The rearrangement joins TRBV6-5 to TRBJ1-5; D is unclear. Germline V gives CDR1 MNHEY, CDR2 SVGAGI. V was pared by 7 bases and J by 1 base, with 11 bases between. The CDR3 sequence is 14 residues long. As DNA, the CDR3 is TGTGCCAGCATCCCCTTTGGAAGCAATCAGCCCCAGCATTTT. It yields the protein CASIPFGSNQPQHF.

The chain carries TRBV19 and TRBJ2-1; 10 bases line up with TRBD2. The length of the CDR3 is 17 residues. Trimming removed 5 bases from V and 1 base from J; junction bases left unmatched: 8. Per the germline V gene, CDR1 is LNHDA and CDR2 is SQIVND (reference sequence). The CDR3 here is CASSPRDSGGSYNEQFF. CDR3 nucleotides: TGTGCCAGTAGTCCTCGCGATAGCGGGGGGTCCTACAATGAGCAGTTCTTC. Full variable domain (missing parts from reference TRBV19 and TRBJ2-1): DGGITQSPKYLFRKEGQNVTLSCEQNLNHDAMYWYRQDPGQGLRLIYYSQIVNDFQKGDIAEGYSVSREKKESFPLTVTSAQKNPTAFYLCASSPRDSGGSYNEQFFGPGTRLTVL.

This CDR3 reads CASSQDLPGNTDTQYF. As DNA, the CDR3 is TGTGCCAGCAGCCAAGATCTTCCAGGCAACACAGATACGCAGTATTTT. The J gene is TRBJ2-3, the V gene TRBV3-1 (or the pseudogene TRBV3-2); no firm D call. This CDR3 is 16 amino acids long. Germline CDR1 is LGHDT and CDR2 is YNNKEL (reference sequence). The germline V and J ends were trimmed by 0 bases and 2 bases, with 12 bases remaining between them.

The chain couples TRBV19 to TRBJ1-5, with D possibly TRBD1 on 6 matching bases. With 10 bases removed from V and 3 bases from J, the gap between germline ends came to 19 bases. The CDR3 consists of 15 residues. The V gene's germline CDR1 is LNHDA and CDR2 SQIVND (reference sequence). As DNA, the CDR3 is TGTGCCACTCTAGGGGGGCAGTCATTCAATCAGCCCCAGCATTTT. Translated, it gives CATLGGQSFNQPQHF.

This rearrangement joins TRBV29-1 to TRBJ1-1; D might be TRBD1 (6 bases). Germline CDR1 is SQVTM and CDR2 is ANQGSEA. The CDR3 has 12 amino acids. CDR3 nucleotides: TGCAGAGCAGACAGGACGAACACTGAAGCTTTCTTT. Its protein product is CRADRTNTEAFF.

The chain employs TRBV29-1 and TRBJ1-1; perhaps TRBD1 as D (5 bases). Germline lookup yields CDR1 SQVTM and CDR2 ANQGSEA. The CDR3 contains 14 residues. Trimming took 0 bases from V and 7 from J, leaving 15 bases between them. The CDR3 DNA is TGCAGCGTTGAAGATCGAGGGGATCGGGGTGAAGCTTTCTTT. The encoded protein is CSVEDRGDRGEAFF.

The V and J genes are TRBV7-9 and TRBJ1-5; the D gene is possibly TRBD1 (5 bases). Trimming shortened V by 8 bases and J by 2 bases, and 13 bases separated the two germline ends. This CDR3 has 14 amino acids. CDR1 and CDR2 from the germline V gene are SEHNR and FQNEAQ (reference sequence). CDR3 in DNA: TGTGCCAGCGCCGGGGGGGGTGGCAATCAGCCCCAGCATTTT. Translating it yields CASAGGGGNQPQHF.

J is TRBJ2-5 and V is TRBV6-4, with 7 nucleotides matching TRBD1. The CDR3 runs 14 residues. The J segment lost 0 bases and the V segment lost 6 bases, leaving 4 bases of the junction unmatched. Germline loops: CDR1 MRHNA, CDR2 SNTAGT. The CDR3 bases are TGTGCCAGCAGAGGACAGGCGGACCAAGAGACCCAGTACTTC. It is translated as CASRGQADQETQYF.

In this sample, this clone turned up a few times. The chain employs TRBV4-1 and TRBJ2-1, with no clear D. The CDR3 sequence is 15 residues long. Looked up from germline, CDR1 is MGHRA and CDR2 is YSYEKL. V was clipped by 0 bases and J by 5 bases, with 11 bases between them. The CDR3 DNA reads as TGCGCCAGCAGCCAAGATCCCCAGGTCAACAATGAGCAGTTCTTC. Its protein product is CASSQDPQVNNEQFF.

This chain links TRBV5-6 with TRBJ1-5, with D maybe TRBD1 (5 bases). Trimming removed 0 bases from V and 3 bases from J, with 7 bases in between. The germline gives CDR1 SGHDT, CDR2 YYEEEE. This CDR3 has 14 residues. CDR3 nucleotides: TGTGCCAGCAGCTTGGGACAGTACAATCAGCCCCAGCATTTT. This translates into CASSLGQYNQPQHF.

The chain carries TRBV30 and TRBJ1-1; D gene unclear. CDR1 GTSNPN and CDR2 SVGIG come from the germline V gene (reference sequence). Trimming took off 4 bases at V and 5 bases at J, with 11 bases between the two ends. This CDR3 is 12 amino acids long. The CDR3 region has the DNA TGTGCCTGGAATAAGGGAATGACTGAAGCTTTCTTT. It specifies CAWNKGMTEAFF.

J is TRBJ2-3 and V is TRBV5-6; no clear D gene. The CDR3 consists of 14 residues. Germline assignment: CDR1 SGHDT and CDR2 YYEEEE. With 0 bases removed from V and 2 bases from J, the gap between germline ends came to 7 bases. This chain's CDR3 is CASSLDPTTDTQYF. CDR3 nucleotide sequence: TGTGCCAGCAGCTTGGATCCGACCACAGATACGCAGTATTTT.

Only one count was recorded for this clone. The rearrangement links TRBV9 to TRBJ1-1; D gene uncertain. The CDR3 is 13 amino acids. Trimming cost V 0 bases and J 8 bases, with 11 bases left between them. The V gene's germline CDR1 is SGDLS and CDR2 YYNGEE. The DNA of the CDR3 is TGTGCCAGCAGCGTAGATTTAGGGCCCGAAGCTTTCTTT. This translates into CASSVDLGPEAFF.

The CDR3 protein is CASSLEGYSGNTIYF. CDR3 nucleotides: TGTGCCAGCAGCTTAGAGGGCTACTCTGGAAACACCATATATTTT. This rearrangement joins TRBV7-9 to TRBJ1-3; D gene unclear. Germline CDR1 and CDR2: SEHNR and FQNEAQ (reference sequence). This CDR3 contains 15 residues. With 1 base removed from V and 0 bases from J, the gap between germline ends came to 7 bases.